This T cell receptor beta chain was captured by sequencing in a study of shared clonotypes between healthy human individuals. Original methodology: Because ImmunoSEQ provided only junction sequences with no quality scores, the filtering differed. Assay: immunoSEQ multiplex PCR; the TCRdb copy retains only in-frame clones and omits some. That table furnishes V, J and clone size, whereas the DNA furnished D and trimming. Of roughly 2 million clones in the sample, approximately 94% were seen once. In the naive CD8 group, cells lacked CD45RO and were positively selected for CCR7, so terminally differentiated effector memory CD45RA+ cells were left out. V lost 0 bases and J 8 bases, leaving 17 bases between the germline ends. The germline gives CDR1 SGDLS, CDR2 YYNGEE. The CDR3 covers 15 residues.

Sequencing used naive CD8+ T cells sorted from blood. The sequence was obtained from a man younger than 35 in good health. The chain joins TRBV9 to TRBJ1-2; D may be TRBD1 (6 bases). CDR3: CASSVDRSAGEGYTF. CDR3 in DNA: TGTGCCAGCAGCGTAGATCGATCGGCAGGGGAGGGCTACACCTTC.